The clone carrying this T cell receptor (beta chain) was detected a few times. Its antigen is as yet unknown. The data originate from a study of T cell repertoires in cytomegalovirus infection. Study details: Indications of both CMV infection and matching HLA type were provided by public TCR beta signatures. Broader study findings: CMV carriers having the relevant HLA were flagged by cumulative public TCR beta family frequency. CMV-specific HLA-C-restricted TCR beta clonotypes dominated the ex vivo response.

V shed 4 bases, J shed 5 bases, and the junction held 11 bases outside the gene matches. Germline V gene lookup returns CDR1 MGHDK and CDR2 SYGVNS. The CDR3 has 15 amino acids. TCRdb fed the reads into MiXCR, producing one record per CDR3 protein. This sample has 150,000 to 200,000 distinct CDR3 sequences, with about a sixth found just once. The receptor comes from a human donor in good health (CMV status not recorded). Some clones in this sample may be carry-over from other donors' samples. The rearrangement uses TRBV25-1 and TRBJ2-7; the match to TRBD2 covers 7 bases. Sequencing input: CD8+ T cells from PBMCs. The CDR3 loop reads CASSGLAGHRDEQYF. The CDR3 DNA reads as TGTGCCAGCAGTGGATTAGCGGGTCACCGGGACGAGCAGTACTTC.